The rows below give T cell receptor beta chains drawn from one sample of a study of OX40 agonist ivuxolimab in advanced cancers. TCRdb keeps only in-frame clones here, not all; method: immunoSEQ multiplex PCR. The sample yields about 58,000 clones, 85% to 90% seen once. Sequencing was performed on CD4+ or CD8+ T cells sorted from blood, taken in a trial of the OX40 agonist ivuxolimab. Receptor source: an adult with an advanced solid tumor such as melanoma, head and neck, liver or kidney cancer. Both conserved end residues are part of each CDR3. The order of the fields is D gene, V gene, J gene, clone size, CDR3 DNA, CDR3 protein. The D gene is left open where the match is weak. Clone size is not always given. Where it is, it says once, few, many or a class for expanded clones.

>.|TRBV19|TRBJ1-5|.
TGTGCCAGTAGTATAACCCCCTTTGAAAGGGATCAGCCCCAGCATTTT
CASSITPFERDQPQHF
>.|TRBV29-1|TRBJ1-2|.
TGCAGCGTTGACCTCCCCGCAGCTAGATATGGCTACACCTTC
CSVDLPAARYGYTF
>.|TRBV5-8|TRBJ1-1|.
TGTGCCAGCAGCTCCGGGCTAGTCCCAACTGAAGCTTTCTTT
CASSSGLVPTEAFF
>.|TRBV5-1|TRBJ1-1|.
TGCGCCAGCAGCTTGTCTGGGGTTGAAGCTTTCTTT
CASSLSGVEAFF
>TRBD2|TRBV18|TRBJ2-3|once
TGTGCCAGCTCACCACTCGGCGGGGGGGCCACAGATACGCAGTATTTT
CASSPLGGGATDTQYF
>.|TRBV19|TRBJ1-1|.
TGTGCCAGTAGGGGCAGGGAACGGACTGAAGCTTTCTTT
CASRGRERTEAFF
>.|TRBV5-6|TRBJ1-5|.
TGTGCCAGCAGCTTGACAGGGTGGGGCAATCAGCCCCAGCATTTT
CASSLTGWGNQPQHF
>TRBD2|TRBV4-2|TRBJ2-1|.
TGTGCCAGCAGCCAAGCAGCGGGGGGGCGAATCGGTGTCTACAATGAGCAGTTCTTC
CASSQAAGGRIGVYNEQFF
>.|TRBV2|TRBJ1-2|.
TGTGCCAGCAGGGGGCTTAACTATGGCTACACCTTC
CASRGLNYGYTF
>.|TRBV6-4|TRBJ1-1|once
TGTGCCAGCAGAGCACCGGGCACTGAAGCTTTCTTT
CASRAPGTEAFF
>TRBD1|TRBV5-1|TRBJ1-6|.
TGCGCCAGCAGCTTGAACGACAGGGGAGGTTCACCCCTCCACTTT
CASSLNDRGGSPLHF
>TRBD1|TRBV18|TRBJ1-2|once
TGTGCCAGCTCATCGGACAGGGGCCCTAACTATGGCTACACCTTC
CASSSDRGPNYGYTF
>.|TRBV4-1|TRBJ1-6|.
TGCGCCAGCAGCCAAAGCAGAGAGCTGAGGCACGTTAATTCACCCCTCCACTTT
CASSQSRELRHVNSPLHF
>.|TRBV2|TRBJ1-5|.
TGTGCCAGCAGTATCGAGTGGAATCAGCCCCAGCATTTT
CASSIEWNQPQHF
>TRBD2|TRBV29-1|TRBJ2-1|.
TGCAGCGTTGAACTCGCGGGGGGGCTATCGAATGAGCAGTTCTTC
CSVELAGGLSNEQFF
>.|TRBV9|TRBJ2-7|.
TGTGCCAGCAGCGTAGACAGGGTGGGCCGCGAGCAGTACTTC
CASSVDRVGREQYF
>.|TRBV2|TRBJ1-4|.
TGTGCCAGCAGTGAAAAACAGGTGGCTAATGAAAAACTGTTTTTT
CASSEKQVANEKLFF
>.|TRBV30|TRBJ1-3|.
TGTGCCTGCCTGAGTGACAAATCTGGAAACACCATATATTTT
CACLSDKSGNTIYF
>.|TRBV18|TRBJ2-7|.
TGTGCCAGCTCACCCTCCCGGCAGTACTACGAGCAGTACTTC
CASSPSRQYYEQYF
>TRBD1|TRBV7-9|TRBJ1-5|.
TGTGCCAGCAGCTTCAGTCAGGGGGGTCAGCCCCAGCATTTT
CASSFSQGGQPQHF
>.|TRBV27|TRBJ1-4|.
TGTGCCAGCGGGGGGGGGCAAATGAATGGAAAACTGTTTTTT
CASGGGQMNGKLFF
>.|TRBV18|TRBJ1-1|.
TGTGCCAGCTCACCCCGGACAGAGAACACTGAAGCTTTCTTT
CASSPRTENTEAFF
>.|TRBV19|TRBJ1-2|.
TGTGCCAGTAGTATGACGGAGGCCGATGGCTACACCTTC
CASSMTEADGYTF
>TRBD1|TRBV6-5|TRBJ1-6|.
TGTGCCAGCAGACCCGGACAGGGAGGATCACCCCTCCACTTT
CASRPGQGGSPLHF
>.|TRBV30|TRBJ1-6|.
TGTGCCTGGAGTGTAAAGAGCTCCTATAATTCACCCCTCCACTTT
CAWSVKSSYNSPLHF
>.|TRBV6-1|TRBJ1-3|.
TGTGCCAGCAGTGAACGGCCCTTCTCTGGAAACACCATATATTTT
CASSERPFSGNTIYF
>.|TRBV5-1|TRBJ1-1|.
TGCGCCAGCAGCTTGAGGGGGTTCATGAACACTGAAGCTTTCTTT
CASSLRGFMNTEAFF
>.|TRBV19|TRBJ1-6|.
TGTGCCAGTAGAATCGGGACCCTAAGCCGAGGGAATTCACCCCTCCACTTT
CASRIGTLSRGNSPLHF
>TRBD1|TRBV6-5|TRBJ2-7|.
TGTGCCAGCAGGGGACAGACATGGGGCTACGAGCAGTACTTC
CASRGQTWGYEQYF